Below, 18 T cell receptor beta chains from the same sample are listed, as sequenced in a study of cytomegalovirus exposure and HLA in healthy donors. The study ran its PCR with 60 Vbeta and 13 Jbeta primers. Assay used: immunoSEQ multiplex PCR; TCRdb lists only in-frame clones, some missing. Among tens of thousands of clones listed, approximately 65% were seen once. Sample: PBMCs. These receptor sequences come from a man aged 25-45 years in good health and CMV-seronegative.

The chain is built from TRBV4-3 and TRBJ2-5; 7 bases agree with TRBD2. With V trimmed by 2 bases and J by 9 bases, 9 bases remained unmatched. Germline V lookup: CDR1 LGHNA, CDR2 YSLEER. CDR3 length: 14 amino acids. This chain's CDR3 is CASSQRQRGEAQYF. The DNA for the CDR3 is TGCGCCAGCAGCCAAAGGCAGCGGGGCGAGGCCCAGTACTTC.

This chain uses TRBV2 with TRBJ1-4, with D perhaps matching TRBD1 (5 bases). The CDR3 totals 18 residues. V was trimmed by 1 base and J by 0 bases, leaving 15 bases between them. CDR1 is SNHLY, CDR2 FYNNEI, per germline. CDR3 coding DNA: TGTGCCAGCAGTGAAGTGGGCAGGGCCCTCGCAACTAATGAAAAACTGTTTTTT. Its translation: CASSEVGRALATNEKLFF. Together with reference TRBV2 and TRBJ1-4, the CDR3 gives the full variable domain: EPEVTQTPSHQVTQMGQEVILRCVPISNHLYFYWYRQILGQKVEFLVSFYNNEISEKSEIFDDQFSVERPDGSNFTLKIRSTKLEDSAMYFCASSEVGRALATNEKLFFGSGTQLSVL.

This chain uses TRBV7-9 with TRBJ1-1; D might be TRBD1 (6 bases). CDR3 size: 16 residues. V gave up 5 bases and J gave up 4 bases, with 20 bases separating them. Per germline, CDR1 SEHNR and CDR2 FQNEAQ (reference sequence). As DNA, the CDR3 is TGTGCCAGCAGCGAAAACACCGGGACATTACTCACTGAAGCTTTCTTT. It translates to CASSENTGTLLTEAFF.

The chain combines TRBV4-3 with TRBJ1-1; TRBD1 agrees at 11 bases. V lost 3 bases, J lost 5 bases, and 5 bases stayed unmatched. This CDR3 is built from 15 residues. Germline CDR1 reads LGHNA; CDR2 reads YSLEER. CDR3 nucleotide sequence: TGCGCCAGCAGCCAGGGACAGGGGGTCCCAACTGAAGCTTTCTTT. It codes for CASSQGQGVPTEAFF.

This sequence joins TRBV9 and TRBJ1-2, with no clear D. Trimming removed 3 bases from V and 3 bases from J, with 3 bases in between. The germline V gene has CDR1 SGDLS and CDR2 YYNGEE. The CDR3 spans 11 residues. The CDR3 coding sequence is TGTGCCAGCAGCGCGTACTATGGCTACACCTTC. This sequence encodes CASSAYYGYTF.

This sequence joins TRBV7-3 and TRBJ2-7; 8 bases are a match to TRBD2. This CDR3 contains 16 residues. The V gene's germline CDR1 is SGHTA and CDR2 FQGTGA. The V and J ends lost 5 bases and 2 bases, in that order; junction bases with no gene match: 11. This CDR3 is CASSPGRGAPTYEQYF. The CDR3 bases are TGTGCCAGCAGCCCTGGGCGGGGGGCCCCAACCTACGAGCAGTACTTC.

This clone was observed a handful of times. The CDR3 coding sequence is TGTGCCAGCAGCGTGACAGGGCGGAACACTGAAGCTTTCTTT. Its translation: CASSVTGRNTEAFF. The chain recombines TRBV9 with TRBJ1-1; 7 nucleotides align to TRBD1. The CDR3 loop spans 14 amino acids. V dropped 2 bases and J dropped 1; count of bases not matched to a gene: 2. The germline gives CDR1 SGDLS, CDR2 YYNGEE.

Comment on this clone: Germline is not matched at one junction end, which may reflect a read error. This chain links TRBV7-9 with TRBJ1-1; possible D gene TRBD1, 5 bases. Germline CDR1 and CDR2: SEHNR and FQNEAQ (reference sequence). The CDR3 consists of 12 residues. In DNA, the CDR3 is TGTTCCAGCAGCCAAACGACAGAACGAGCTTTCTTT. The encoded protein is CSSSQTTERAFF.

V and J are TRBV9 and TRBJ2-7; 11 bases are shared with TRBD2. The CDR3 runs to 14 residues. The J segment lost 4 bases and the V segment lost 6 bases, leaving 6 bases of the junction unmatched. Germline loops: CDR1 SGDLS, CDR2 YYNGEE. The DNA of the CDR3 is TGTGCCAGCACCAAGACTAGCGGGGCTTACGAGCAGTACTTC. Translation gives CASTKTSGAYEQYF.

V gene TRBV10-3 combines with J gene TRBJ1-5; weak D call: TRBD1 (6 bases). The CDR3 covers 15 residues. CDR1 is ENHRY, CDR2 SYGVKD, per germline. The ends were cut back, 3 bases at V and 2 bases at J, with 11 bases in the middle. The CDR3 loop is CAISDGAGGNQPQHF. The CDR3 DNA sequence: TGTGCCATCAGTGATGGGGCAGGGGGCAATCAGCCCCAGCATTTT.

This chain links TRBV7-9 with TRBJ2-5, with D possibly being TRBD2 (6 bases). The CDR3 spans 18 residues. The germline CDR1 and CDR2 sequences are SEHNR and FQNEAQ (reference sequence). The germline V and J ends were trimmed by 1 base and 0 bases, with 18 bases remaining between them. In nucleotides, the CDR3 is TGTGCCAGCAGCTTAGTTTACGAACGGGAGTTAAACCAAGAGACCCAGTACTTC. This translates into CASSLVYERELNQETQYF.

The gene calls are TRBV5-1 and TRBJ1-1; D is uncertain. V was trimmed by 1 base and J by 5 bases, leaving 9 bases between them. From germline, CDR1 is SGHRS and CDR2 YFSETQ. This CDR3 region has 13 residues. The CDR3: CASSLQQDTEAFF. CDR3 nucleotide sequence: TGCGCCAGCAGCTTGCAGCAGGATACTGAAGCTTTCTTT.

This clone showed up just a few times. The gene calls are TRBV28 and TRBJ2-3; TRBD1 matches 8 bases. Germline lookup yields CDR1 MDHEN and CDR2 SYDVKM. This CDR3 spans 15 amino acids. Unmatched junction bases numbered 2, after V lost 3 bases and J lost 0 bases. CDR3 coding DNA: TGTGCCAGCAGTTTTGACAGGGGTAGCACAGATACGCAGTATTTT. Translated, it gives CASSFDRGSTDTQYF.

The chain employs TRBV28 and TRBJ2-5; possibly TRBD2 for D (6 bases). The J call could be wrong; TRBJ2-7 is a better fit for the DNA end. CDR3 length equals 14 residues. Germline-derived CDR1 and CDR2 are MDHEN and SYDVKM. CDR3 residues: CASSFRDWAYEQYF. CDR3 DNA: TGTGCCAGCAGCTTCCGGGACTGGGCTTACGAGCAGTACTTC.

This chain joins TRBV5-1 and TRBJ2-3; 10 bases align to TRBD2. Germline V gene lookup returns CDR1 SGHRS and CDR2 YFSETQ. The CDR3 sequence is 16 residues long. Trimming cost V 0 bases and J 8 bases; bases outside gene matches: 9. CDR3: CASSLVVAGGGGTQYF. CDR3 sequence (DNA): TGCGCCAGCAGCTTGGTGGTAGCGGGGGGAGGAGGTACGCAGTATTTT.

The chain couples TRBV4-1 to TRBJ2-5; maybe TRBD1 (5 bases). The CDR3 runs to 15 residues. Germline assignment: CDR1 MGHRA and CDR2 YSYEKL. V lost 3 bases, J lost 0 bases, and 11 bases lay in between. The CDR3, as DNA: TGCGCCAGCAGCCAGGAACCCAGGGACCAAGAGACCCAGTACTTC. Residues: CASSQEPRDQETQYF.

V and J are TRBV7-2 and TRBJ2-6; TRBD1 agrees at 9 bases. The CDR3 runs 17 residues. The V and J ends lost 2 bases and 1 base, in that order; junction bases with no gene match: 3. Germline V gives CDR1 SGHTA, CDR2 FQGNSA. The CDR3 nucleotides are TGTGCCAGCAGCTTACGGACAGGGGCATCTGGGGCCAACGTCCTGACTTTC. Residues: CASSLRTGASGANVLTF.

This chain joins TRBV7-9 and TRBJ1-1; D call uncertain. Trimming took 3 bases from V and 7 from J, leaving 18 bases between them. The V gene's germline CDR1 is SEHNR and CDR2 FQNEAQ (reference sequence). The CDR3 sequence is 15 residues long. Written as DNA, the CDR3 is TGTGCCAGCAGCTTTGCGGGAGTGGGAACGGGTGAAGCTTTCTTT. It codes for CASSFAGVGTGEAFF.